This T cell receptor (beta chain) is drawn from a study of blood T cell repertoires in COVID-19. Across the whole study: Whether acute or convalescent, the COVID-19 samples came from the United States, Italy and Spain.

Trimming pared 8 bases from V and 4 bases from J, leaving 14 bases between. Germline V lookup: CDR1 MNHEY, CDR2 SMNVEV (reference sequence). This CDR3 is 13 amino acids long. Sequencing used immunoSEQ multiplex PCR; TCRdb keeps in-frame clones, though not all of them. The table records more than 250,000 clones, around 85% of them present only once. The sequenced sample consisted of peripheral blood. This clonotype was sampled from a man between 50 and 59 years old with active or convalescent COVID-19. The chain has TRBV27 and TRBJ1-2; maybe TRBD1 (6 bases). CDR3 bases: TGTGCCAGCTCCCGGGGGGCTCTCTATGGCTACACCTTC. Its protein product is CASSRGALYGYTF.